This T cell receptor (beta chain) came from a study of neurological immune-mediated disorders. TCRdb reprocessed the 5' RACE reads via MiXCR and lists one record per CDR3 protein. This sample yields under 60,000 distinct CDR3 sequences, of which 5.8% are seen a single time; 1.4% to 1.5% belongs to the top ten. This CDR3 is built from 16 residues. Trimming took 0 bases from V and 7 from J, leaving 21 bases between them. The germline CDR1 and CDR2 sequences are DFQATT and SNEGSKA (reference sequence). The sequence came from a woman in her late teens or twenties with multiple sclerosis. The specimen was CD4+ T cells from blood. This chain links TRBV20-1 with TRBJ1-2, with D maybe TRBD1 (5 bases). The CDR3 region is CSARDLGHPLRSGYTF. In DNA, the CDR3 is TGCAGTGCTAGAGACCTAGGACACCCCCTCAGGAGTGGCTACACCTTC.